Listed below are T cell receptor beta chains from one sample, sequenced in a study of CD8+ T cells in alopecia areata. The repertoire was sequenced with immunoSEQ multiplex PCR; TCRdb's copy has only in-frame clones and lacks some. The table lists over 150,000 clones, around 63% of them singletons. Here the sequenced sample was CD4+ T cells sorted from blood, taken at week 0. The source is a human donor with alopecia areata. The CDR3 runs from the conserved cysteine through the conserved F or W. A D gene is named only where the DNA matches it firmly. Only some rows state a clone size, as once, few, many or a class for expanded clones.

d_call: TRBD1; j_call: TRBJ2-3; clone_size: few; v_call: TRBV6-1; cdr3_aa: CASRDRVADTQYF; cdr3_nt: TGTGCCAGCAGGGACAGGGTTGCAGATACGCAGTATTTT
d_call: .; j_call: TRBJ1-5; clone_size: .; v_call: TRBV6-1; cdr3_aa: CASNGEGYSNQPQHF; cdr3_nt: TGTGCCAGCAACGGGGAGGGATATAGCAATCAGCCCCAGCATTTT
d_call: .; j_call: TRBJ1-2; clone_size: .; v_call: TRBV29-1; cdr3_aa: CSVITPTYGYTF; cdr3_nt: TGCAGCGTTATAACACCAACTTATGGCTACACCTTC
d_call: .; j_call: TRBJ2-1; clone_size: .; v_call: TRBV2; cdr3_aa: CASSEISNEQFF; cdr3_nt: TGTGCCAGCAGTGAAATAAGCAATGAGCAGTTCTTC
d_call: TRBD1; j_call: TRBJ2-7; clone_size: .; v_call: TRBV30; cdr3_aa: CAWSVRTGNYEQYF; cdr3_nt: TGTGCCTGGAGTGTAAGGACAGGGAACTACGAGCAGTACTTC
d_call: .; j_call: TRBJ1-2; clone_size: .; v_call: TRBV18; cdr3_aa: CASSPDQGDGYTF; cdr3_nt: TGTGCCAGCTCACCAGACCAGGGTGATGGCTACACCTTC
d_call: .; j_call: TRBJ2-4; clone_size: .; v_call: TRBV2; cdr3_aa: CASSDSPRGNIQYF; cdr3_nt: TGTGCCAGCAGTGACTCCCCGCGCGGGAACATTCAGTACTTC
d_call: .; j_call: TRBJ1-6; clone_size: .; v_call: TRBV30; cdr3_aa: CAWSGQGSSPLHF; cdr3_nt: TGTGCCTGGAGTGGGCAGGGAAGTTCACCCCTCCACTTT
d_call: .; j_call: TRBJ2-5; clone_size: .; v_call: TRBV7-3; cdr3_aa: CASSPGVGETQYF; cdr3_nt: TGTGCCAGCAGCCCAGGTGTTGGGGAGACCCAGTACTTC
d_call: TRBD2; j_call: TRBJ2-7; clone_size: few; v_call: TRBV6-5; cdr3_aa: CASSPGTRRYEQYF; cdr3_nt: TGTGCCAGCAGCCCCGGGACTAGGAGGTACGAGCAGTACTTC
d_call: .; j_call: TRBJ1-1; clone_size: .; v_call: TRBV29-1; cdr3_aa: CSGLQGSRSEAFF; cdr3_nt: TGCAGCGGCCTACAGGGAAGTAGGTCTGAAGCTTTCTTT
d_call: .; j_call: TRBJ2-2; clone_size: .; v_call: TRBV23-1; cdr3_aa: CASRPKAPRGPYTGELFF; cdr3_nt: TGCGCCAGCAGACCAAAGGCGCCAAGGGGCCCTTACACCGGGGAGCTGTTTTTT
d_call: TRBD2; j_call: TRBJ2-1; clone_size: .; v_call: TRBV30; cdr3_aa: CAWTNGGARNEQFF; cdr3_nt: TGTGCCTGGACGAACGGGGGGGCGAGGAATGAGCAGTTCTTC
d_call: TRBD1; j_call: TRBJ2-6; clone_size: .; v_call: TRBV7-3; cdr3_aa: CASSSTGPGANVLTF; cdr3_nt: TGTGCCAGCAGCTCGACAGGGCCTGGGGCCAACGTCCTGACTTTC
d_call: .; j_call: TRBJ2-7; clone_size: many; v_call: TRBV6-1; cdr3_aa: CASRTGSRDEQYF; cdr3_nt: TGTGCCAGCAGGACCGGGAGCAGGGACGAGCAGTACTTC
d_call: .; j_call: TRBJ2-1; clone_size: .; v_call: TRBV2; cdr3_aa: CASRRRRDNEQFF; cdr3_nt: TGTGCCAGCAGACGACGAAGGGACAATGAGCAGTTCTTC